Below, one T cell receptor beta chain is given with its context. This entry is derived from a study of cytomegalovirus exposure and HLA in healthy donors. This CDR3 contains 13 residues. Trimming removed 3 bases at V and 7 bases at J, with 12 bases between. The germline gives CDR1 LNHDA, CDR2 SQIVND (reference sequence). Use of 60 Vbeta and 13 Jbeta primers characterized the PCR. TCRdb's table, derived via immunoSEQ multiplex PCR, lists solely in-frame clones and lacks some. The sample lists about 200,000 clones, 81% occurring once. The rearrangement uses TRBV19 and TRBJ1-2; possibly TRBD1 for D (5 bases). Sample: PBMCs. This sequence originates from a man aged 18 to 29 in good health and CMV-seronegative. CDR3 region: CASSITLGGGYTF. The DNA for the CDR3 is TGTGCCAGTAGTATCACGCTGGGGGGTGGCTACACCTTC.